Listed here is a single T cell receptor beta chain. The data stem from a study of blood T cell repertoires in COVID-19. Study-wide background: The study drew acute and convalescent COVID-19 samples from the United States, Italy and Spain. Sample material is recorded as cDNA or gDNA derived from T cells, B-cell-depleted T cells, or PBMCs.

V gave up 5 bases and J gave up 4 bases; unmatched junction bases: 19. The CDR3 has 19 residues. Germline assignment: CDR1 SGHTA and CDR2 FQGNSA. Original processing notes: Scientists estimated how many nucleated cells there were by amplifying reference gene primers. The assay was immunoSEQ multiplex PCR, and TCRdb's table has in-frame clones only and misses some. The DNA gave D and trimming, while V, J and clone size come from that table. The sample holds around 190,000 clones, around 90% seen once. This rearrangement joins TRBV7-2 to TRBJ2-7; TRBD1 matches 11 bases. The sequence was obtained from a human donor in a cohort sampled during active COVID-19. Material: peripheral blood. CDR3 residues: CASSLSPLGTGGYIYEQYF. The CDR3 DNA is TGTGCCAGCAGCCTCAGCCCCCTCGGGACAGGGGGTTATATTTACGAGCAGTACTTC.